Sequencing of this T cell receptor beta chain was carried out in a study of T-cell reconstitution after alpha-beta-depleted transplantation in children. Molecular barcoding with unique molecular identifiers was used for the TCRbeta library. MiXCR was run by TCRdb on the PCR reads, yielding one entry per CDR3 protein. The profile covers about 250,000 distinct CDR3 sequences, with more than 20% appearing a single time and about 5% taken by the ten largest. From germline, CDR1 is SQVTM and CDR2 ANQGSEA. The CDR3 spans 11 residues. The V end lost 2 bases, the J end lost 11 bases, and 10 bases lay between the germline ends. Note on this clonotype: Its antigen is not known.

Points from the study as a whole: T-cell numbers and diversity one year post-transplant derived largely from freshly generated T cells. Expanded clones from the graft, numbering several hundred, reportedly supplied alpha-beta T cells about two months after transplant. Where some patients showed high TCRbeta diversity at day 60, it came from recipient T cells and thymic progenitors that had survived.

J is TRBJ2-1 and V is TRBV29-1; D is perhaps TRBD1 or TRBD2 (5 bases each). The sequenced sample was PBMCs, mostly from graft donor cells, obtained 360 days after TCRalphabeta/CD19-depleted stem cell transplant. This sequence originates from a female patient aged 2-9 years who had a stem cell transplant for congenital amegakaryocytic thrombocytopenia, so the T cells may come from the graft donor. CDR3: CSVEPGQQQFF. Here the CDR3 DNA reads TGCAGCGTTGAACCGGGGCAGCAGCAGTTCTTC.